A single sample is the source of the 18 T cell receptor beta chains below, sequenced in a study of technical replicates of blood from several donors. The protocol was immunoSEQ multiplex PCR, while the TCRdb copy is restricted to in-frame clones and leaves out a portion. The table includes tens of thousands of clones, 94% detected once. The sequencing sample was made of T cells isolated from PBMCs. These receptors originate from a human donor in good health.

The V call is TRBV11-3, the J call TRBJ1-1; TRBD1 aligns across 8 bases. Germline V gene sequence: CDR1 SGHNT, CDR2 YENEEA. The V gene end was trimmed by 6 bases and the J gene end by 4 bases; junction bases not matched to a gene: 4. This CDR3 contains 13 residues. The CDR3 protein is CASRTGATTEAFF. DNA for the CDR3: TGTGCCAGCAGGACAGGGGCTACCACTGAAGCTTTCTTT.

The gene calls are TRBV29-1 and TRBJ1-1; D is undetermined. The CDR3 extends over 13 amino acids. The V end was cut by 6 bases, the J end by 2 bases, with 13 bases between. Germline loops: CDR1 SQVTM, CDR2 ANQGSEA. For the CDR3, the DNA is TGCAGCGTAAATAGCGGCAGTAACACTGAAGCTTTCTTT. It translates to CSVNSGSNTEAFF.

The chain is built from TRBV27 and TRBJ2-7; no reliable D call. Germline lookup yields CDR1 MNHEY and CDR2 SMNVEV (reference sequence). V shed 8 bases and J shed 5 bases, with 10 bases lying between them. The CDR3 spans 11 residues. The CDR3, as DNA: TGTGCCAGCGGCCAGTCGCACGAGCAGTACTTC. It is translated as CASGQSHEQYF.

This clone appeared a few times. This chain joins TRBV4-2 and TRBJ1-1; TRBD1 aligns across 9 bases. The CDR3 sequence is 12 residues long. Germline CDR1 and CDR2: LGHNA and YNFKEQ. V was clipped by 0 bases and J by 10 bases; unmatched bases: 0. CDR3 DNA: TGTGCCAGCAGCCAAGAGACAGGGGGAGCTTTCTTT. Amino acids: CASSQETGGAFF.

The J gene is TRBJ1-5, the V gene TRBV5-7; the match to TRBD1 covers 8 bases. TRBV5-7 counts as an open reading frame of uncertain function. V lost 3 bases, J lost 0 bases, and 5 bases stayed unmatched. This CDR3 spans 16 amino acids. CDR3 in amino acids: CASSYSQGASNQPQHF. The CDR3 coding sequence is TGTGCCAGCAGCTACTCGCAGGGGGCTAGCAATCAGCCCCAGCATTTT.

The rearrangement joins TRBV18 to TRBJ1-2; 9 bases agree with TRBD1. The germline CDR1 and CDR2 sequences are KGHSH and LQKENI. This CDR3 has 15 residues. Trimming cost V 0 bases and J 5 bases; bases outside gene matches: 4. The CDR3 coding sequence is TGTGCCAGCTCACCACCCCAGGGACAGGGTTATGGCTACACCTTC. Its translation: CASSPPQGQGYGYTF.

This clone was seen only once. The CDR3 loop is CASSLAPLNSYEQYF. In DNA form, the CDR3 reads TGTGCCAGCAGCTTAGCGCCCCTAAACTCCTACGAGCAGTACTTC. The genes are TRBV7-2 and TRBJ2-7; D not certain. Trimming removed 0 bases at V and 0 bases at J, with 9 bases between. This CDR3 has 15 residues. The V gene's germline CDR1 is SGHTA and CDR2 FQGNSA.

This chain joins TRBV9 and TRBJ1-1; 7 nucleotides align to TRBD1. Germline assignment: CDR1 SGDLS and CDR2 YYNGEE. V dropped 1 base and J dropped 2; count of bases not matched to a gene: 8. The CDR3 has 16 amino acids. The CDR3 DNA reads TGTGCCAGCAGCGTACCCGCGACAGGGCCCAACACTGAAGCTTTCTTT. Translating gives CASSVPATGPNTEAFF. Together with reference TRBV9 and TRBJ1-1, the CDR3 gives the full variable domain: DSGVTQTPKHLITATGQRVTLRCSPRSGDLSVYWYQQSLDQGLQFLIQYYNGEERAKGNILERFSAQQFPDLHSELNLSSLELGDSALYFCASSVPATGPNTEAFFGQGTRLTVV.

The rearrangement joins TRBV5-1 to TRBJ2-7; a possible D gene is TRBD1 (5 bases). V was trimmed by 0 bases and J by 1 base, leaving 5 bases between them. This CDR3 has 13 residues. Looked up from germline, CDR1 is SGHRS and CDR2 is YFSETQ. DNA for the CDR3: TGCGCCAGCAGCTTGGCAGGGTCCTACGAGCAGTACTTC. It translates to CASSLAGSYEQYF.

This clone was recorded only once. The chain uses TRBV4-2 and TRBJ2-2; 10 bases agree with TRBD2. Per germline, CDR1 LGHNA and CDR2 YNFKEQ. The CDR3 is 20 residues long. The V segment lost 0 bases and the J segment 3 bases; nucleotides outside the gene matches: 13. The CDR3 region is CASSQDMAASGSFYTGELFF. Written as DNA, the CDR3 is TGTGCCAGCAGCCAAGATATGGCGGCTAGCGGGAGTTTCTACACCGGGGAGCTGTTTTTT.

This chain links TRBV14 with TRBJ1-2; D uncertain. Germline V gene sequence: CDR1 SGHDN, CDR2 FVKESK. The CDR3 runs 13 residues. V was clipped by 2 bases and J by 6 bases, with 10 bases between them. DNA for the CDR3: TGTGCCAGCAGCCAATTTCCGGTAGATGGCTACACCTTC. It specifies CASSQFPVDGYTF.

The chain is built from TRBV27 and TRBJ2-7; D perhaps matches TRBD2 (6 bases). Germline V gives CDR1 MNHEY, CDR2 SMNVEV (reference sequence). The CDR3 is 14 residues long. Trimming took off 2 bases at V and 2 bases at J, with 10 bases between the two ends. Here the CDR3 reads CASSLGTGPYEQYF. The CDR3 region has the DNA TGTGCCAGCAGTTTAGGGACTGGGCCCTACGAGCAGTACTTC.

This chain uses TRBV5-1 with TRBJ2-2; D perhaps matches TRBD2 (5 bases). This CDR3 region has 15 residues. V dropped 4 bases and J dropped 4 bases, with 14 bases sitting between them. Germline CDR1 is SGHRS and CDR2 is YFSETQ. CDR3 residues: CASSDPSRATGELFF. CDR3 DNA sequence: TGCGCCAGCAGCGACCCTAGCAGAGCCACCGGGGAGCTGTTTTTT.

The CDR3 is CASSLGSGGGYGYTF. CDR3 sequence (DNA): TGTGCCAGCAGCTTGGGTTCGGGGGGCGGCTATGGCTACACCTTC. V and J are TRBV7-9 and TRBJ1-2; TRBD1 might be the D (6 bases). CDR1 is SEHNR, CDR2 FQNEAQ, per germline (reference sequence). The CDR3 covers 15 residues. V was cut by 3 bases and J by 4 bases, with 15 bases left in between.

The V gene is TRBV11-2, the J gene TRBJ2-1; D is uncertain. V dropped 3 bases and J dropped 3 bases, with 6 bases sitting between them. CDR1 and CDR2 from the germline V gene are SGHAT and FQNNGV. The CDR3 sequence is 13 residues long. The CDR3 spells CASSLYSYNEQFF. CDR3 bases: TGTGCCAGCAGCTTGTACAGCTACAATGAGCAGTTCTTC.

The chain joins TRBV19 to TRBJ1-1, with 9 nucleotides matching TRBD1. CDR3 length equals 17 residues. Unmatched junction bases numbered 9, after V lost 4 bases and J lost 0 bases. Germline V gene sequence: CDR1 LNHDA, CDR2 SQIVND (reference sequence). In DNA, the CDR3 is TGTGCCAGTAGTACCCGGGACAGGGAACTTATGAACACTGAAGCTTTCTTT. It codes for CASSTRDRELMNTEAFF. Looking up the rest from reference TRBV19 and TRBJ1-1 gives the full variable domain: DGGITQSPKYLFRKEGQNVTLSCEQNLNHDAMYWYRQDPGQGLRLIYYSQIVNDFQKGDIAEGYSVSREKKESFPLTVTSAQKNPTAFYLCASSTRDRELMNTEAFFGQGTRLTVV.

The V gene is TRBV5-1, the J gene TRBJ2-6; perhaps TRBD2 as D (6 bases). V was pared by 4 bases and J by 0 bases, with 14 bases between. This CDR3 region has 17 residues. Germline V gene sequence: CDR1 SGHRS, CDR2 YFSETQ. Here the CDR3 reads CASSLGGSVSGANVLTF. CDR3 bases: TGCGCCAGCAGCCTGGGGGGTAGCGTCTCTGGGGCCAACGTCCTGACTTTC.

This chain links TRBV10-2 with TRBJ2-1; 13 positions match TRBD2. Germline-derived CDR1 and CDR2 are WSHSY and SAAADI. CDR3 size: 16 residues. V lost 6 bases to trimming and J lost 0 bases; unmatched junction nucleotides: 2. The CDR3 loop is CASRLAGGPSYNEQFF. The CDR3 DNA is TGCGCCAGCAGACTAGCGGGAGGGCCCTCCTACAATGAGCAGTTCTTC.